One and the same sample provided the 15 T cell receptor beta chains below, sequenced in a study of blood T cell repertoires in COVID-19. Here immunoSEQ multiplex PCR was the method, and the copy in TCRdb shows in-frame clones only, minus some. The sample holds about 170,000 clones, 65% to 80% seen once. The sequencing input was peripheral blood. The receptors here all came from a man between 60 and 75 years old with acute or convalescent COVID-19.

As DNA, the CDR3 is TGTGCCACCAGTGATCAAGGGACAGGGTTTGGCTACACCTTC. This encodes CATSDQGTGFGYTF. The chain uses TRBV24-1 and TRBJ1-2; 9 nucleotides line up with TRBD1. The CDR3 sequence is 14 residues long. The germline gives CDR1 KGHDR, CDR2 SFDVKD. V gave up 3 bases and J gave up 7 bases; unmatched junction bases: 5.

The rearrangement links TRBV10-3 to TRBJ2-3, with TRBD1 identical over 7 bases. Trimming cost V 5 bases and J 0 bases; bases outside gene matches: 5. The length of the CDR3 is 15 residues. From germline, CDR1 is ENHRY and CDR2 SYGVKD. DNA for the CDR3: TGTGCCATCAGTAATGGACAGGTTAGCACAGATACGCAGTATTTT. Amino acid sequence: CAISNGQVSTDTQYF.

The genes are TRBV6-1 and TRBJ2-3; 8 bases are shared with TRBD1. Germline V gene lookup returns CDR1 MNHNS and CDR2 SASEGT. The CDR3 spans 16 residues. The V and J ends lost 0 bases and 3 bases, in that order; junction bases with no gene match: 5. The DNA for the CDR3 is TGTGCCAGCAGTGAAGCCCCTTGGACAGGGACAGATACGCAGTATTTT. Amino acid sequence: CASSEAPWTGTDTQYF.

The chain joins TRBV6-2 or TRBV6-3 to TRBJ2-1; 7 bases are a match to TRBD1. Per the germline V gene, CDR1 is MNHEY and CDR2 is SVGEGT. This CDR3 is built from 15 residues. With V trimmed by 4 bases and J by 5 bases, 8 bases remained unmatched. The CDR3 DNA reads TGTGCCAGCAGTTTCGGACTGACAGGGCACAATGAGCAGTTCTTC. It translates to CASSFGLTGHNEQFF.

The chain joins TRBV18 to TRBJ1-6; 7 bases align to TRBD1. J lost 6 bases, V lost 3 bases, and 5 bases had no gene match. This CDR3 contains 15 residues. Germline V gene lookup returns CDR1 KGHSH and CDR2 LQKENI. The CDR3: CASSPRDSSNSPLHF. CDR3 DNA: TGTGCCAGCTCACCGCGGGACAGCTCTAATTCACCCCTCCACTTT.

The count of this clone is one. V and J are TRBV4-1 and TRBJ2-7; D perhaps matches TRBD2 (8 bases). This CDR3 is 16 amino acids long. The germline V gene encodes CDR1 MGHRA and CDR2 YSYEKL. The V end lost 4 bases, the J end lost 2 bases, and 18 bases lay between the germline ends. The CDR3 reads CASSPRGGTDAYEQYF. CDR3 in DNA: TGCGCCAGCAGCCCTCGGGGGGGGACAGACGCCTACGAGCAGTACTTC.

With respect to this clone: Other nucleotide sequences in the sample specify the same CDR3. CDR3 in amino acids: CASSAGQGYEQYF. The CDR3 DNA reads as TGTGCCAGTAGTGCAGGACAGGGCTACGAGCAGTACTTC. The chain links TRBV19 to TRBJ2-7, with 8 positions matching TRBD1. The germline gives CDR1 LNHDA, CDR2 SQIVND (reference sequence). The CDR3 is 13 amino acids. After removal of 5 bases from V and 3 bases from J, the junction contained 3 bases not matched to a gene. Filled out from reference TRBV19 and TRBJ2-7, the complete variable domain reads DGGITQSPKYLFRKEGQNVTLSCEQNLNHDAMYWYRQDPGQGLRLIYYSQIVNDFQKGDIAEGYSVSREKKESFPLTVTSAQKNPTAFYLCASSAGQGYEQYFGPGTRLTVT.

The rearrangement links TRBV4-1 to TRBJ2-1; 15 bases fit TRBD2. V lost 4 bases and J lost 8; bases outside the gene matches: 3. The CDR3 totals 15 residues. In germline, CDR1 is MGHRA, CDR2 YSYEKL. The CDR3: CASSLGLAGGDEQFF. The CDR3, as DNA: TGCGCCAGCAGCCTGGGACTAGCGGGGGGTGATGAGCAGTTCTTC.

This chain joins TRBV5-1 and TRBJ2-6, with 7 positions matching TRBD2. Losses at the gene ends were 2 bases for V and 4 bases for J; bases not matched to a gene: 3. The CDR3 consists of 15 residues. Germline lookup yields CDR1 SGHRS and CDR2 YFSETQ. The CDR3 bases are TGCGCCAGCAGCTTAGGGAGGGTCGGGGCCAACGTCCTGACTTTC. It specifies CASSLGRVGANVLTF.

The V call is TRBV23-1, the J call TRBJ1-2; D possibly corresponds to TRBD1 (5 bases). TRBV23-1 is classed as an ORF, of uncertain function. CDR3 length: 14 residues. Trimming took 0 bases from V and 3 from J, leaving 8 bases between them. The CDR3 bases are TGCGCCAGCAGTCAATCGTCAGGGTACTATGGCTACACCTTC. Translated: CASSQSSGYYGYTF.

A single count supports this clone. The chain employs TRBV9 and TRBJ2-1; a weak D match, TRBD2 (6 bases). V dropped 0 bases and J dropped 6 bases, with 19 bases sitting between them. Germline V gene data show CDR1 as SGDLS and CDR2 as YYNGEE. The CDR3 consists of 17 residues. The chain's CDR3 is CASSVAFGSVSVNEQFF. CDR3 in DNA: TGTGCCAGCAGCGTAGCTTTCGGGAGCGTCTCGGTCAATGAGCAGTTCTTC.

The chain couples TRBV23-1 to TRBJ2-5; 10 nucleotides agree with TRBD1. TRBV23-1 is placed among ORFs of uncertain function. The CDR3 is 15 residues long. J lost 3 bases, V lost 5 bases, and 6 bases had no gene match. The CDR3 protein is CASSATGGAKETQYF. The DNA of the CDR3 is TGCGCCAGCAGTGCGACAGGGGGCGCAAAAGAGACCCAGTACTTC.

This clone was observed once. This chain joins TRBV7-9 and TRBJ1-2; 10 bases are a match to TRBD1. J was trimmed by 8 bases and V by 4 bases; bases with no gene match: 7. CDR3 length: 14 residues. CDR1 and CDR2 from the germline V gene are SEHNR and FQNEAQ (reference sequence). The CDR3 DNA reads as TGTGCCAGCAGCTCACGGACAGGGGGATTAGGCTACACCTTC. Its protein product is CASSSRTGGLGYTF.

The V gene is TRBV3-1 (or the pseudogene TRBV3-2), the J gene TRBJ2-1; 8 bases are a match to TRBD1. The CDR3 totals 15 residues. The V gene end was trimmed by 0 bases and the J gene end by 7 bases; junction bases not matched to a gene: 5. Germline V lookup: CDR1 LGHDT, CDR2 YNNKEL (reference sequence). The CDR3 sequence is CASSQDQGAWNEQFF. CDR3 bases: TGTGCCAGCAGCCAAGACCAGGGGGCTTGGAATGAGCAGTTCTTC.

The chain links TRBV3-1 (or the pseudogene TRBV3-2) to TRBJ2-7; possible D gene TRBD2, 5 bases. CDR1 LGHDT and CDR2 YNNKEL come from the germline V gene (reference sequence). V gave up 4 bases and J gave up 8 bases, with 15 bases separating them. CDR3 size: 13 residues. The CDR3 bases are TGTGCCAGCAGCCCGAGGGAAGGAGGCCAGCAGTACTTC. Its protein product is CASSPREGGQQYF.